This is a list of T cell receptor delta chains from one sample in a study of gamma-delta chains in newborns, infants, children. TCRdb ran CATT on the reads. The sample includes about 1,400 delta-chain clones, about 8% of them seen just once. The sample consisted of blood. The source of these receptors is a child who was a newborn, infant or young child, either healthy, febrile or measles-vaccinated (not recorded which). CDR3s include the opening cysteine and the closing phenylalanine or tryptophan. The D gene is left open where the match is weak. The listing skips clone size in some rows; elsewhere it reads once, few, many or a size class.

clone size: -
D gene: TRDD3
V gene: TRDV2
J gene: TRDJ1
CDR3 length: 14
CDR3 DNA: TGTGCCTGTGACAAGGGATACGGGGCCGATAAACTCATCTTT
CDR3 protein: CACDKGYGADKLIF

clone size: -
D gene: TRDD3
V gene: TRDV1
J gene: TRDJ1
CDR3 length: 21
CDR3 DNA: TGTGCTCTTGGGGATCCTGGACCAACTCGCTGGGGGATACGGTTCACCGATAAACTCACCTTT
CDR3 protein: CALGDPGPTRWGIRFTDKLTF

clone size: -
D gene: TRDD3
V gene: TRDV2
J gene: TRDJ2
CDR3 length: 16
CDR3 DNA: TGTGCCTGTAATGTACTGGGGGATACTTTGACAGCACAACTCTTCTTT
CDR3 protein: CACNVLGDTLTAQLFF

clone size: hyperexpanded
D gene: TRDD3
V gene: TRDV2
J gene: TRDJ1
CDR3 length: 16
CDR3 DNA: TGTGCCTGTTCCGTACTGGGGGCCCCTTACACCGATAAACTCATCTTT
CDR3 protein: CACSVLGAPYTDKLIF

clone size: once
D gene: TRDD3
V gene: TRDV2
J gene: TRDJ3
CDR3 length: 17
CDR3 DNA: TGTGCCTGTGACACCCTGGGGGCTCCCTGGTACACCCGACCACTGTTTTTC
CDR3 protein: CACDTLGAPWYTRPLFF

clone size: large
D gene: TRDD3
V gene: TRDV2
J gene: TRDJ1
CDR3 length: 16
CDR3 DNA: TGTGCCTGTGACACACGGGAGGCTGGGGGATATCGCGCACTCATCTTT
CDR3 protein: CACDTREAGGYRALIF

clone size: large
D gene: -
V gene: TRDV2
J gene: TRDJ3
CDR3 length: 18
CDR3 DNA: TGTGCCTGTGACACCGCGGGGGTGAGCTCCTGGGACACCCGACAGATGTTTTTC
CDR3 protein: CACDTAGVSSWDTRQMFF

clone size: hyperexpanded
D gene: TRDD3
V gene: TRDV2
J gene: TRDJ3
CDR3 length: 19
CDR3 DNA: TGTGCCTGTGACAAATACTGGGGGATGAGCTCCTGGGACACCCGACAGATGTTTTTC
CDR3 protein: CACDKYWGMSSWDTRQMFF

clone size: -
D gene: TRDD3
V gene: TRDV2
J gene: TRDJ1
CDR3 length: 18
CDR3 DNA: TGTGCCTGTGACACTAGGTACTGGGGGCCATCGTACACCGATAAACTCATCTTT
CDR3 protein: CACDTRYWGPSYTDKLIF

clone size: large
D gene: TRDD3
V gene: TRDV1
J gene: TRDJ1
CDR3 length: 20
CDR3 DNA: TGTGCTCTTGGGGAAAGGGGGCGAAGACTGGGGGCCAAGGGTACCGATAAACTCATCTTT
CDR3 protein: CALGERGRRLGAKGTDKLIF

clone size: few
D gene: -
V gene: TRDV2
J gene: TRDJ1
CDR3 length: 16
CDR3 DNA: TGTGCCCGTGACACACGGGAGGCTGGGGTATATCGCGCACTCATCTTT
CDR3 protein: CARDTREAGVYRALIF

clone size: few
D gene: TRDD3
V gene: TRDV2
J gene: TRDJ1
CDR3 length: 15
CDR3 DNA: TGTGCCTGTGGAGGGTGGGATACTGGCACCGATAAACTCATCTTT
CDR3 protein: CACGGWDTGTDKLIF

clone size: -
D gene: TRDD3
V gene: TRDV1
J gene: TRDJ1
CDR3 length: 16
CDR3 DNA: TGTGCTCTTGGGGGACTGGGGGGGGCAAGGGGCGATAAACTCATCTTT
CDR3 protein: CALGGLGGARGDKLIF

clone size: -
D gene: TRDD3
V gene: TRDV2
J gene: TRDJ1
CDR3 length: 19
CDR3 DNA: TGTGCCTGCGACACCTTGTTACTGGGGGATACCCCGTACACCGATAAACTCATCTTT
CDR3 protein: CACDTLLLGDTPYTDKLIF

clone size: -
D gene: TRDD3
V gene: TRDV3
J gene: TRDJ3
CDR3 length: 18
CDR3 DNA: TGTGCCTTTAGCTGGGGGAGAAAAAGCTCCTGGGACACCCGACAGATGTTTTTC
CDR3 protein: CAFSWGRKSSWDTRQMFF

clone size: medium-sized
D gene: TRDD3
V gene: TRDV1
J gene: TRDJ1
CDR3 length: 23
CDR3 DNA: TGTGCTCTTGGGGAACGGGGTAGCTATGCGGTTGGGGGACCAAGGCCATACACCGATAAACTCATCTTT
CDR3 protein: CALGERGSYAVGGPRPYTDKLIF